This section outlines one T cell receptor (beta chain) sequence together with its context. What this receptor recognizes is not known. Base qualities are not recorded, but no much larger clone differs from it by a single base. According to the germline V gene, CDR1 reads SGDLS and CDR2 reads YYNGEE. At the junction V is shortened by 4 bases and J by 7 bases; bases outside the gene matches: 11. The CDR3 runs 16 residues from the cysteine to the phenylalanine. CDR3 DNA only is kept here, 48 bases in frame from base 1. The source of the sample is a study of cytomegalovirus exposure and HLA in healthy donors (dated by TCRdb to about 2017). About the study as a whole: An earlier analysis of roughly 610 of the donors reported 276 Gb of sequence data and around 120 million unique TCR beta sequences obtained from about 170 million T cells. The study was designed to test whether signatures of past pathogen exposure could be identified by cataloging public T cell receptors. The number of typed donors differed by locus: about 620-630 for A, B, C, DRB1 and DQB1; approximately 530 for DQA1; roughly 600 for DPA1; and 400 to 480 for DPB1. The T cell repertoires of 700 or so subjects were profiled by immunosequencing and related to cytomegalovirus serostatus. In a later analysis, previously published TCR beta repertoires from 600 to 850 donors were re-analyzed and high-resolution HLA genotyping was added so that TCR occurrence patterns could be studied. An early release covering over 500 HLA-typed donors comprised about 300 gigabases of sequencing data and around 85 million unique TCR sequences. Alongside the repertoire data, information on donor age, sex, ethnicity and CMV serostatus was compiled. Roughly five DR-DQ haplotypes were treated as single units for association and clustering because of strong linkage in the cohort. In an earlier analysis of a few hundred of the donors, high-throughput TCR beta sequencing was used to judge whether each TCR beta V gene segment behaved as functional or pseudogenic. To predict cytomegalovirus infection status, the study combined high-throughput TCR immunosequencing, statistical association of individual TCRs with disease status, and machine learning. Among the roughly 390 genotyped donors, around 81% belonged to the genetic ancestry cluster associated with self-reported Caucasian donors. Rather than using new phenotypic data, the later analysis identified candidate immune exposures from TCR beta sequences and from how often those sequences occurred across donors. Class I and class II HLA loci were covered by the typing at four-digit resolution. A separate validation cohort of 100 to 150 different subjects was used in addition to the 666-subject first cohort. Among about 390 genotyped donors of the cohort, an average of approximately 240,000 unique TCR beta nucleotide sequences were sequenced per donor, 15% to 20% of them non-productive. A later genetic analysis took genome-wide SNP genotypes for about 55% of the 666 donors and used that subset as a discovery cohort. Every repertoire in the discovery cohort had been generated on one and the same sequencing platform. Paper-wide results and their limitations: A later analysis found that most CMV-associated TCR beta chains appeared HLA-restricted, with HLA associations seemingly driven largely by CMV exposure. Broadly in line with IMGT annotations, most TCR beta V segments showed up in productive rearrangements about 90% or about 30% of the time in an earlier analysis of about 500 of the donors. For the cohort, immune exposure information was limited to CMV serostatus. It was suggested by the authors that the approach could potentially be generalized to other disease states and immunological phenotypes. In a later analysis, TCR association rates were found to vary across HLA loci, with the most associated TCRs seen for DRB1 alleles and the fewest for HLA-C alleles. A further reported finding was that TCR beta sequences accurately predicted the HLA-A and HLA-B alleles for most subjects in the first cohort. In a later genetic analysis, a missense DCLRE1C variant was associated with V-gene and J-gene trimming of TCR beta chains, and the association was replicated in an independent cohort. Compared with the approximately 670-donor mean, donors in an Asian-associated ancestry cluster had fewer N-insertions in productive TCRs, according to a later genetic analysis. Some IMGT-functional V segments, including TRBV6-2 and TRBV6-3, could not be told apart with the 87-base-pair reads, so those segments were excluded. In vitro tests confirmed that three of the cytomegalovirus-associated TCR beta chains recognize cytomegalovirus antigens. In this cohort, only TCR beta chains were sequenced, and detectable features were limited by the absence of alpha or paired-chain data. At a false discovery rate of 0.05, a later analysis linked around 15,000 TCR beta sequences to specific HLA alleles. In a later analysis, HLA-associated TCR beta chains showed more clonal expansion and lower generation probabilities than non-associated chains that were equally common. Several of the top co-occurrence clusters appeared to be linked to parvovirus B19, influenza, CMV and Epstein-Barr virus, according to a later analysis. HLA typing was unavailable for some donors at each locus, so association tests used only the typed subset. A group of highly shared sequence variants was considered likely to be a technical artifact of the sequencing pipeline. The study gave a list of 150 to 200 TCR beta chains associated with cytomegalovirus. Linkage disequilibrium might explain the correlated functional status among segregating V segments, but an unknown experimental factor could not be excluded. The classifier was reported to diagnose cytomegalovirus status with high specificity and sensitivity in both the original cohort and the validation cohort. Assigning TCR associations to individual alleles was difficult when HLA alleles, especially DR and DQ, strongly co-occurred. Most TCR sequences were observed very rarely across donors, whereas some public TCRs were present in many individuals. Sequencing depth was assumed to be roughly uniform across donors in the presence/absence analyses, though that assumption may not hold. Because counts were too low, some 16 rarely observed V segments, including chromosome 9 orphons, were excluded from the earlier analysis of several hundred of the donors.

The cohort was made up of 666 healthy bone marrow donors. Cohort members were all nominally healthy when sampled, although unrecorded immune exposures were likely present. The donor tested CMV seronegative, placing the donor among the 350 or so seronegative members of the cohort. Every donor gave a peripheral blood sample, and the peripheral blood mononuclear cells from that sample were used for TCR beta sequencing. Genomic DNA extraction from the blood cell samples was performed with the Qiagen DNeasy Blood Extraction Kit. Receptor amplification or capture employed the immunoSEQ multiplex PCR assay. The multiplex PCR relied on a mix of 60 forward primers for TCR Vbeta segments and 13 reverse primers for TCR Jbeta segments. Amplification of the CDR3 region of rearranged TCR beta genes was performed with a multiplex PCR assay on genomic DNA. The amplified TCR beta libraries were sequenced on the Illumina HiSeq System as 87-base-pair reads. On the study's bioinformatics: Across the 500 to 750 repertoires, a later analysis counted 78 million or so unique TCR beta chains, roughly 11 million of which were shared by at least two donors. To remove PCR and sequencing errors, raw reads were error-corrected and collapsed into unique sequences using a nearest-neighbor algorithm that merged closely related sequences. To assign V, D and J gene segments, CDR3 sequences were aligned to IMGT reference sequences. Each retained sequence needed at least a six-nucleotide match to both a V gene segment and a J gene segment. Rearrangements were called productive when the CDR3 lacked stop codons and stayed in frame with V and J; all others were non-productive. CDR3 was defined by IMGT convention, running from the second conserved V-encoded cysteine to the conserved J-encoded phenylalanine. In an earlier analysis of around 540 of the donors, sequences lacking an unambiguous match to a single V gene segment were excluded. In an earlier analysis of 587 of the donors, a V segment was called functional when productive rearrangements were above 56.7%, and segregating when the standard deviation between donors exceeded 5%. A statistical classification framework was built to diagnose cytomegalovirus status from the catalog of TCR beta chain sequences. V and J gene assignment, in a later analysis, came from comparing TCR nucleotide sequences with IMGT/GENE-DB human TR gene sequences. In a later analysis, CDR3 sequences and most-parsimonious VDJ recombination scenarios were assigned using the TCRdist pipeline. In a later analysis, each TCR beta chain was defined by its CDR3 amino acid sequence together with its V-gene family, and reads without a unique V-gene family were excluded. To address suspected cross-contamination and a sequencing artifact, a later analysis removed approximately 600 highly shared, low-generation-probability nucleotide sequences. A later analysis calculated a clonal expansion index for each public chain from normalized within-repertoire ranks of inferred template counts. In a later analysis, generation probabilities were computed using a VDJ recombination model fitted to out-of-frame rearrangements, and the results were checked against IGoR. Hypergeometric tests were used in a later analysis to score TCR-TCR, TCR-HLA and TCR-CMV co-occurrence, with a repertoire-size bias correction applied to the TCR pairs. To estimate false discovery rates, a later analysis permuted the HLA or CMV assignments 20 times. In a later analysis, co-occurring TCRs were grouped using DBSCAN, with TCRdist sequence similarity added in when clustering inside HLA-allele-positive subsets. Repertoires with fewer than 30,000 or more than 120,000 public chains, plus five repertoires with anomalous nucleotide sharing, were excluded from co-occurrence clustering. Here the immuneACCESS table is served through TCRdb, limited to in-frame sequences with V and J called. Missing clones are a known gap in these copies; in checked studies unresolved V genes cover under half, and the rest lacks a known reason. The V and J calls and the clone size are those of that table, but D and trimming were determined from the DNA. This sample has roughly 130,000 clones in its table, and over 60% of those were observed once. The ten most abundant clones make up 1.5% to 2% of the sample.

The rearrangement joined TRBV9 to TRBJ2-2, with 9 bases in between that match TRBD1. This sequence was found in a man aged 35 to 55 in good health and CMV-seronegative. Sequencing was done on a sample of PBMCs. The CDR3 reads CASSSRTGGAGGELFF. Here is the DNA: TGTGCCAGCAGCTCTAGAACAGGGGGCGCGGGCGGGGAGCTGTTTTTT.